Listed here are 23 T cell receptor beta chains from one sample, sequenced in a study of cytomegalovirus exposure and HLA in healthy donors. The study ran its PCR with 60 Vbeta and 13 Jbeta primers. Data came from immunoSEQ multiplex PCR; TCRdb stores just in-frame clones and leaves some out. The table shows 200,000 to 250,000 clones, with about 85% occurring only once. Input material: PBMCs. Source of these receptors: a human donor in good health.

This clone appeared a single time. CDR3 in amino acids: CASSVVPGGTDTQYF. In DNA, the CDR3 is TGTGCCAGCAGCGTAGTTCCGGGGGGCACAGATACGCAGTATTTT. The chain combines TRBV9 with TRBJ2-3; TRBD2 might be the D (6 bases). V shed 0 bases and J shed 1 base, with 9 bases lying between them. The CDR3 is 15 amino acids. The germline CDR1 and CDR2 sequences are SGDLS and YYNGEE.

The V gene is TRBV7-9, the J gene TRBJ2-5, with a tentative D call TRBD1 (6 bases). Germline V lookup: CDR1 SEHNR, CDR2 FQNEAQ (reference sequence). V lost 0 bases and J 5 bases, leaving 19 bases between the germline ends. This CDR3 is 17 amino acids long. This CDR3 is CASSLALGALVGETQYF. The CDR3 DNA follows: TGTGCCAGCAGCTTAGCGCTGGGGGCCCTAGTAGGCGAGACCCAGTACTTC.

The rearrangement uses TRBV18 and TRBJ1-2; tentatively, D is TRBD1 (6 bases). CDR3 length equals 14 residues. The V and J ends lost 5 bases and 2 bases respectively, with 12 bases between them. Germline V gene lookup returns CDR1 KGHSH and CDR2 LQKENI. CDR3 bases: TGTGCCAGCTCAGCAGGGGCAGGCAACTATGGCTACACCTTC. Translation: CASSAGAGNYGYTF.

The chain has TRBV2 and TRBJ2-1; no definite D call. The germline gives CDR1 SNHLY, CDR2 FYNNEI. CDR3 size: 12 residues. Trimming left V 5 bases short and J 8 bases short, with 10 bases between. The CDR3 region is CASSSLSDEQFF. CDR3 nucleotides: TGTGCCAGCAGTTCGCTGTCAGATGAGCAGTTCTTC.

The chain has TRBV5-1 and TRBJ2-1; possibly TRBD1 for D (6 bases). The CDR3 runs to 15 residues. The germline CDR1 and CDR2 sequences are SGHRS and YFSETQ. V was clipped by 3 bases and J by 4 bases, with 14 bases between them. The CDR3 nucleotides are TGCGCCAGCAGCTCCAGGACAGACGCTTACAATGAGCAGTTCTTC. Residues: CASSSRTDAYNEQFF. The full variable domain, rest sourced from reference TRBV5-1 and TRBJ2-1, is KAGVTQTPRYLIKTRGQQVTLSCSPISGHRSVSWYQQTPGQGLQFLFEYFSETQRNKGNFPGRFSGRQFSNSRSEMNVSTLELGDSALYLCASSSRTDAYNEQFFGPGTRLTVL.

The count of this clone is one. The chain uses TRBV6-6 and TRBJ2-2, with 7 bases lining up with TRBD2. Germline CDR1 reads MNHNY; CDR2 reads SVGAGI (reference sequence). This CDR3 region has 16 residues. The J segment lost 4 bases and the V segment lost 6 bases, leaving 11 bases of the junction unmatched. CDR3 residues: CASRPLGLETTGELFF. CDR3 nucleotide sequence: TGTGCCAGCAGACCTTTAGGACTAGAGACCACCGGGGAGCTGTTTTTT.

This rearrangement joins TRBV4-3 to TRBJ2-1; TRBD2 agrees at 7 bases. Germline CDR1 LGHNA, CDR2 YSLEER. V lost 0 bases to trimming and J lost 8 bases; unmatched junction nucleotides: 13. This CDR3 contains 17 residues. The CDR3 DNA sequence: TGCGCCAGCAGCCAAGACATCTGGGCGGGAGCGGGCGATGAGCAGTTCTTC. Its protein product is CASSQDIWAGAGDEQFF.

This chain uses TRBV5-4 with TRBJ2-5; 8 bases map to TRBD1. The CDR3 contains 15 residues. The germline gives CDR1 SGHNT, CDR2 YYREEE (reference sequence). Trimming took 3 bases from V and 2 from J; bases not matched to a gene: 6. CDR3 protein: CASSSKDRDQETQYF. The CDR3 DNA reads TGTGCCAGCAGCTCAAAGGACAGGGATCAAGAGACCCAGTACTTC.

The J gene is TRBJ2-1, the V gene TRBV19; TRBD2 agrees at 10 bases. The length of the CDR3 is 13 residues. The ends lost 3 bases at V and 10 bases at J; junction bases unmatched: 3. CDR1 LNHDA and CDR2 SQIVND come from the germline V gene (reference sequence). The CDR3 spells CASSILAGVEQFF. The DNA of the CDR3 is TGTGCCAGTAGTATTCTAGCGGGAGTAGAGCAGTTCTTC. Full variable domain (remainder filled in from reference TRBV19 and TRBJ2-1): DGGITQSPKYLFRKEGQNVTLSCEQNLNHDAMYWYRQDPGQGLRLIYYSQIVNDFQKGDIAEGYSVSREKKESFPLTVTSAQKNPTAFYLCASSILAGVEQFFGPGTRLTVL.

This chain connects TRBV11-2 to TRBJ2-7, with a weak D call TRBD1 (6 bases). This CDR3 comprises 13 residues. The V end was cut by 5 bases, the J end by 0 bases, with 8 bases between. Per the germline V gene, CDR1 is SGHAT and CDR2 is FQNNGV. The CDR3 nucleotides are TGTGCCAGCAGCCTGGACAGCTCCTACGAGCAGTACTTC. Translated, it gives CASSLDSSYEQYF.

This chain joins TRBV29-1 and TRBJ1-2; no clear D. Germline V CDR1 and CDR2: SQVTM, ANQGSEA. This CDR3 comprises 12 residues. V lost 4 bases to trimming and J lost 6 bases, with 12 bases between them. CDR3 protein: CSVAARADGYTF. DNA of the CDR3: TGCAGCGTTGCGGCCCGAGCGGATGGCTACACCTTC.

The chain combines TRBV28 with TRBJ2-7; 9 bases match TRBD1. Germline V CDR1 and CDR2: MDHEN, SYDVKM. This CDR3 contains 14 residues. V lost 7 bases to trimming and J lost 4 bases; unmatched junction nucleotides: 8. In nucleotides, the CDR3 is TGTGCCAGCACCCCCCTGGACAGGGGTTACGAGCAGTACTTC. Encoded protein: CASTPLDRGYEQYF.

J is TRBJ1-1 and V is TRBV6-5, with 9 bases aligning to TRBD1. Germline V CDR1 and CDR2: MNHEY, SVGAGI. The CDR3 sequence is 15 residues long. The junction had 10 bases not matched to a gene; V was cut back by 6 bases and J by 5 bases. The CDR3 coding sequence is TGTGCCAGCAGCCTCGCCGGACAGGGGAATACTGAAGCTTTCTTT. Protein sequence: CASSLAGQGNTEAFF.

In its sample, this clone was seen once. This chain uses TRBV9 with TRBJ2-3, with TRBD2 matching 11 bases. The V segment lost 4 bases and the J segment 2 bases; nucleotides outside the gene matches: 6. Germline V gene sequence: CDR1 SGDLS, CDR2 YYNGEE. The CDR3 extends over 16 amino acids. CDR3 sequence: CASSTRLAGPTDTQYF. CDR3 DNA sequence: TGTGCCAGCAGCACCCGACTAGCGGGACCCACAGATACGCAGTATTTT.

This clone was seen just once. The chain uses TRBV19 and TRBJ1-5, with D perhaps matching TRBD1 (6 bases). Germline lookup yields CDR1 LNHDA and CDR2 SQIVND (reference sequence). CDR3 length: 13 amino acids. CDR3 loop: CATRGGAFQPQHF. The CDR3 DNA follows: TGTGCTACAAGAGGGGGAGCATTTCAGCCCCAGCATTTT.

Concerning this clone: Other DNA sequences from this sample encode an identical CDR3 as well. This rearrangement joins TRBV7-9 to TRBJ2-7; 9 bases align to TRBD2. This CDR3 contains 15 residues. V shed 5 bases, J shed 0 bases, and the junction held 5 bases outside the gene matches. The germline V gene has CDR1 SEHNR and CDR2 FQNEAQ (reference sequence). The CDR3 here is CASSLTSGSSYEQYF. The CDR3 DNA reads TGTGCCAGCAGCCTGACTAGCGGAAGCTCCTACGAGCAGTACTTC.

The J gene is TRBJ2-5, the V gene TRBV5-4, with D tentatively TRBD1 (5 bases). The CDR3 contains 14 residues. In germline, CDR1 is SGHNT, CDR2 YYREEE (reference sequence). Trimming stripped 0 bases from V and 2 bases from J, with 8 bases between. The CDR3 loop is CASSLGQLQETQYF. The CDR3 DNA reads TGTGCCAGCAGCTTGGGACAGCTACAAGAGACCCAGTACTTC.

In DNA form, the CDR3 reads TGTGCCAGCACTAGACCCGGGACTAACAATGAGCAGTTCTTC. Encoded protein: CASTRPGTNNEQFF. The chain uses TRBV7-2 and TRBJ2-1; 7 nucleotides match TRBD2. Germline CDR1 SGHTA, CDR2 FQGNSA. Trimming cost V 7 bases and J 5 bases; bases outside gene matches: 8. There are 14 residues in the CDR3. The full variable domain, with the rest looked up from reference TRBV7-2 and TRBJ2-1, is GAGVSQSPSNKVTEKGKDVELRCDPISGHTALYWYRQSLGQGLEFLIYFQGNSAPDKSGLPSDRFSAERTGGSVSTLTIQRTQQEDSAVYLCASTRPGTNNEQFFGPGTRLTVL.

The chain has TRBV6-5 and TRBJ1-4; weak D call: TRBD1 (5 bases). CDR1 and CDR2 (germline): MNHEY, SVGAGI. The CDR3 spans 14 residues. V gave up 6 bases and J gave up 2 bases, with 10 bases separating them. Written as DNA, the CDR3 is TGTGCCAGCAGAGCGGGGCCCACTAATGAAAAACTGTTTTTT. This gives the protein CASRAGPTNEKLFF.

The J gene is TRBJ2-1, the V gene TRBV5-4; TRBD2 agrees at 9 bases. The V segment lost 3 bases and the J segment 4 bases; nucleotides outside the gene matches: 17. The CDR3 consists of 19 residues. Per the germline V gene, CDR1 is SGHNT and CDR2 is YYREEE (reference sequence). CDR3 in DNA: TGTGCCAGCAGCTCCCCACTCGAACGCACTAGCGGGCCTTACAATGAGCAGTTCTTC. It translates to CASSSPLERTSGPYNEQFF.

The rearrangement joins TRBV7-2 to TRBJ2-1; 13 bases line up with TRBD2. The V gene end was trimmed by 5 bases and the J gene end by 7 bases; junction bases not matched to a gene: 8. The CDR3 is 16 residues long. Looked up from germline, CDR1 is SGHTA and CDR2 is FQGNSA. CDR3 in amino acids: CASSRRLAGGGNEQFF. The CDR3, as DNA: TGTGCCAGCAGCAGGAGACTAGCGGGAGGAGGAAATGAGCAGTTCTTC.

This chain's CDR3 is CASSFFSQGGGYTF. The DNA for the CDR3 is TGTGCCAGCAGTTTCTTTTCACAGGGTGGTGGCTACACCTTC. This rearrangement joins TRBV28 to TRBJ1-2; maybe TRBD1 (6 bases). There are 14 residues in the CDR3. The V and J ends lost 3 bases and 7 bases respectively, with 15 bases between them. Germline loops: CDR1 MDHEN, CDR2 SYDVKM.

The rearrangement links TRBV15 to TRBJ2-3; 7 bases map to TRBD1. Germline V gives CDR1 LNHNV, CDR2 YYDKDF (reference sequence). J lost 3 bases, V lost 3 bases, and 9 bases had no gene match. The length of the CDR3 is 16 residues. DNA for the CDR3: TGTGCCACCAGCAGGACCCCAGGGGGAGCAACAGATACGCAGTATTTT. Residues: CATSRTPGGATDTQYF.